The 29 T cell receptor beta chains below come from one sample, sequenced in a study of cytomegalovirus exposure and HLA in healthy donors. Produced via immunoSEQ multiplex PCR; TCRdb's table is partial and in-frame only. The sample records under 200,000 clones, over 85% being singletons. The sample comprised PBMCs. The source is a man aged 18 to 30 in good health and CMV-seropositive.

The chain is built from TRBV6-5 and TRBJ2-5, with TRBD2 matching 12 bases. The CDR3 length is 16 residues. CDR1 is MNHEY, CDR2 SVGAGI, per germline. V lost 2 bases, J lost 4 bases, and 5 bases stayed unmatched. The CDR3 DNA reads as TGTGCCAGCAGTTACAGACTAGCGGGAGCCGGAGAGACCCAGTACTTC. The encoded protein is CASSYRLAGAGETQYF.

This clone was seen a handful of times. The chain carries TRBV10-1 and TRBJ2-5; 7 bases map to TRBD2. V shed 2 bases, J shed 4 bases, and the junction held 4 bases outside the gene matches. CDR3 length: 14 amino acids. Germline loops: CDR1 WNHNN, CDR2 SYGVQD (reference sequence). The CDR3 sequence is CASSERVAGETQYF. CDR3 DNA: TGCGCCAGCAGTGAGAGGGTAGCGGGAGAGACCCAGTACTTC.

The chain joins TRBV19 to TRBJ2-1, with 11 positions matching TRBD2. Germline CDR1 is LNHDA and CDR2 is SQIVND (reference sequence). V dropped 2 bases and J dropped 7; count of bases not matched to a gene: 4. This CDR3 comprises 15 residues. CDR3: CASSILAGGSNEQFF. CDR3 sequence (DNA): TGTGCCAGTAGTATACTAGCGGGAGGATCTAATGAGCAGTTCTTC.

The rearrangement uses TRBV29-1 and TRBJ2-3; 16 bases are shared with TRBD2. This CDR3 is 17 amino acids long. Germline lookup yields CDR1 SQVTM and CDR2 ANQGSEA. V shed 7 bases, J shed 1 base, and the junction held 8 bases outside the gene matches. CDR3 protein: CSAQSGTSGGGTDTQYF. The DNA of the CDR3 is TGCAGCGCCCAATCCGGGACTAGCGGGGGGGGCACAGATACGCAGTATTTT.

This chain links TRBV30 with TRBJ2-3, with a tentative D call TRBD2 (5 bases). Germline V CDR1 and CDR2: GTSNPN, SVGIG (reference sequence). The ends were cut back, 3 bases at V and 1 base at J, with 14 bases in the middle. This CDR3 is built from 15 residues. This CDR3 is CAWSKLGDGTDTQYF. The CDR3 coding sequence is TGTGCCTGGAGCAAACTGGGAGATGGCACAGATACGCAGTATTTT.

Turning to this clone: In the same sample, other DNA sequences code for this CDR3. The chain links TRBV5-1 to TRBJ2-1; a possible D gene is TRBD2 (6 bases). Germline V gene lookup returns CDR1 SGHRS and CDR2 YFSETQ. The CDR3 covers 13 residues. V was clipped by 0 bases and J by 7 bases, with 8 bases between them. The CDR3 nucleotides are TGCGCCAGCAGCTTGGGTCTAGCGAATGAGCAGTTCTTC. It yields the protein CASSLGLANEQFF.

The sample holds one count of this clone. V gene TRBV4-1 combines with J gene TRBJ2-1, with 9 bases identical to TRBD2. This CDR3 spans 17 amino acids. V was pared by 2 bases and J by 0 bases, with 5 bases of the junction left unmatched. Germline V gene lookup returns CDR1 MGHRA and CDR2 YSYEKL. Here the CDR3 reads CASSQTYSGSSYNEQFF. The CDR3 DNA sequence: TGCGCCAGCAGCCAAACCTATAGCGGGAGCTCCTACAATGAGCAGTTCTTC.

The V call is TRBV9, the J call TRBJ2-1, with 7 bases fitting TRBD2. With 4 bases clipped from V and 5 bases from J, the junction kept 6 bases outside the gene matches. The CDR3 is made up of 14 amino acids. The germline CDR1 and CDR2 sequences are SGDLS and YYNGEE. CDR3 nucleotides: TGTGCCAGCAGCTCCCGGACTAGTAACAATGAGCAGTTCTTC. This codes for CASSSRTSNNEQFF.

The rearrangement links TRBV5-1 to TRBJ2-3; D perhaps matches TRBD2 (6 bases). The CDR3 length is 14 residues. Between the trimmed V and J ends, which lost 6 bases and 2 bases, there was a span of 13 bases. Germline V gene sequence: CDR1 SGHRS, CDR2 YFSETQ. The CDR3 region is CASNGGGSTDTQYF. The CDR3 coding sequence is TGCGCCAGCAATGGGGGAGGATCCACAGATACGCAGTATTTT.

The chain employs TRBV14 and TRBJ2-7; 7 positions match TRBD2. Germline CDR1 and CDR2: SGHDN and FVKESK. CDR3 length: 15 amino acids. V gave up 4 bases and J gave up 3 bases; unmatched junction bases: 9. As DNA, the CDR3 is TGTGCCAGCAGCCGGTGGCGGGAGAGCATCTACGAGCAGTACTTC. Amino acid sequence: CASSRWRESIYEQYF. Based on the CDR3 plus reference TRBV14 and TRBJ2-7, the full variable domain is EAGVTQFPSHSVIEKGQTVTLRCDPISGHDNLYWYRRVMGKEIKFLLHFVKESKQDESGMPNNRFLAERTGGTYSTLKVQPAELEDSGVYFCASSRWRESIYEQYFGPGTRLTVT.

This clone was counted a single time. CDR3 bases: TGTGCCAGCAGCCAGACAGGGGTGCTCCGTGCTTTCTTT. Its protein product is CASSQTGVLRAFF. V gene TRBV4-2 combines with J gene TRBJ1-1; 8 bases match TRBD1. The germline V gene has CDR1 LGHNA and CDR2 YNFKEQ. The CDR3 consists of 13 residues. J gave up 11 bases and V 3 bases, and 8 bases lay outside the gene matches.

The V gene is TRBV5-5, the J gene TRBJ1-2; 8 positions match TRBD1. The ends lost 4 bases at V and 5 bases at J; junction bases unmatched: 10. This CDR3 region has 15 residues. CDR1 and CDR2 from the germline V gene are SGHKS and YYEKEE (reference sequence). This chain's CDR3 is CASSGNYRGIYGYTF. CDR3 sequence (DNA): TGTGCCAGCAGCGGAAATTACAGGGGGATTTATGGCTACACCTTC.

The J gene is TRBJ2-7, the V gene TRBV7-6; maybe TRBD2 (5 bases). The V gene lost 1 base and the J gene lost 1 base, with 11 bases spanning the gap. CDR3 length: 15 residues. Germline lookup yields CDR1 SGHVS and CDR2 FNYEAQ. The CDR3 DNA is TGTGCCAGCAGCTTAGGGTTCGGAGGTTCCTACGAGCAGTACTTC. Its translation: CASSLGFGGSYEQYF.

The CDR3 here is CASSVGGSPNNEQFF. The CDR3 nucleotides read TGTGCCAGCAGCGTAGGCGGGAGTCCCAACAATGAGCAGTTCTTC. The chain links TRBV9 to TRBJ2-1, with 7 positions matching TRBD2. J lost 5 bases, V lost 0 bases, and 5 bases had no gene match. The germline V gene encodes CDR1 SGDLS and CDR2 YYNGEE. The CDR3 totals 15 residues.

CDR3 region: CASSYRTVGSYEQYF. The DNA for the CDR3 is TGTGCCAGCAGCTATAGGACAGTCGGCAGTTACGAGCAGTACTTC. This chain links TRBV5-4 with TRBJ2-7; D may be TRBD1 (6 bases). V lost 3 bases, J lost 4 bases, and 17 bases lay in between. CDR1 is SGHNT, CDR2 YYREEE, per germline (reference sequence). CDR3 length: 15 residues.

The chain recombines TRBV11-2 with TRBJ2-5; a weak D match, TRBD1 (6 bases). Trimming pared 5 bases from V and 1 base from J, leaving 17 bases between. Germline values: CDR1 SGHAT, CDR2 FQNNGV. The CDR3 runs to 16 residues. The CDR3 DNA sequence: TGTGCCAGCAGCCCCCGTCGCAGGGGATTCCAAGAGACCCAGTACTTC. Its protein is CASSPRRRGFQETQYF.

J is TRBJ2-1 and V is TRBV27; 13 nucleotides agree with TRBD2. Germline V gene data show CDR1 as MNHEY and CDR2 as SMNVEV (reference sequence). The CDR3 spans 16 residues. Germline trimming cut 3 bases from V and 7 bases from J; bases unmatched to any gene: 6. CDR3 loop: CASSLGLAGRWNEQFF. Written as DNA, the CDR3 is TGTGCCAGCAGTTTGGGACTAGCGGGAAGGTGGAATGAGCAGTTCTTC.

The CDR3 DNA sequence: TGTGCCAGCAGTTACTCGACGCGGTTTGGGGAGCTGTTTTTT. Translated: CASSYSTRFGELFF. This sequence joins TRBV6-6 and TRBJ2-2; D unresolved. The V end was cut by 0 bases, the J end by 8 bases, with 10 bases between. Looked up from germline, CDR1 is MNHNY and CDR2 is SVGAGI (reference sequence). There are 14 residues in the CDR3.

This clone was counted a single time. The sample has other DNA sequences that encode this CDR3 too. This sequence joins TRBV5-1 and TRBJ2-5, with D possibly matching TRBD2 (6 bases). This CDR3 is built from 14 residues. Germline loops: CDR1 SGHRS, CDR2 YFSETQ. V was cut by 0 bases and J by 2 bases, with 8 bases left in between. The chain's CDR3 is CASSLVGGQETQYF. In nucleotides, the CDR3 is TGCGCCAGCAGCTTGGTCGGGGGACAAGAGACCCAGTACTTC.

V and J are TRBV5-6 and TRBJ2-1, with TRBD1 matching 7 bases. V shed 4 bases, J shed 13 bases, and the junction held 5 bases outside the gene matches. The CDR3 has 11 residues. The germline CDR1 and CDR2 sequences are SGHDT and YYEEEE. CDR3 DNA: TGTGCCAGCAGCATGGGACAGTCCCAGTTCTTC. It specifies CASSMGQSQFF.

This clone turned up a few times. The CDR3 DNA reads as TGCAGCGTTAGACCGGGACTAGCGGGAACCCACGAGCAGTACTTC. This sequence encodes CSVRPGLAGTHEQYF. This sequence joins TRBV29-1 and TRBJ2-7; 13 nucleotides match TRBD2. Germline V gives CDR1 SQVTM, CDR2 ANQGSEA. The CDR3 contains 15 residues. Trimming at V came to 5 bases and at J to 5 bases, leaving 9 bases not matched to a gene.

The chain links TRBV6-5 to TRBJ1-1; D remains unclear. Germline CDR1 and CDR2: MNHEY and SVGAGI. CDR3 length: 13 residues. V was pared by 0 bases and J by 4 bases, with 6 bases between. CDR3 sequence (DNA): TGTGCCAGCAGTTACTCCGGGGTCACTGAAGCTTTCTTT. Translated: CASSYSGVTEAFF.

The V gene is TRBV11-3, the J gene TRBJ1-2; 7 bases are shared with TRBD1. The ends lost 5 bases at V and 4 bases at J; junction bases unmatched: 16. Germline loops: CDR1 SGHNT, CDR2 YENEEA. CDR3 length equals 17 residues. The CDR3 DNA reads TGTGCCAGCAGCGCAATATCTACAGGGGATTTACGCTATGGCTACACCTTC. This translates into CASSAISTGDLRYGYTF.

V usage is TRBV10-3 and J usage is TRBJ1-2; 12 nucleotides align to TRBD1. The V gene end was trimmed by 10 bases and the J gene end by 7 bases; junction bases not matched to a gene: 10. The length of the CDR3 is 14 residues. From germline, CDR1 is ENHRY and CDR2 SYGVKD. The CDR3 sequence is CATIPGQGAFGYTF. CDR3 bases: TGTGCCACGATACCGGGACAGGGGGCATTTGGCTACACCTTC.

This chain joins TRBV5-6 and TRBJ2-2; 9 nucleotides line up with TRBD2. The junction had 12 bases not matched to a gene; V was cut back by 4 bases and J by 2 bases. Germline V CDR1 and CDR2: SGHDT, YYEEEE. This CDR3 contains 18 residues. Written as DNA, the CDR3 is TGTGCCAGCAGCACCCCTACTATAGCGGGGGCTAACACCGGGGAGCTGTTTTTT. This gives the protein CASSTPTIAGANTGELFF.

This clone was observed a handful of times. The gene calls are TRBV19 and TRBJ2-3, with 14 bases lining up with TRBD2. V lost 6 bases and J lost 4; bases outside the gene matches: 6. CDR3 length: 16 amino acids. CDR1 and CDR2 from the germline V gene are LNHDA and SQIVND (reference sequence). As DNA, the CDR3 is TGTGCCAGTAGACCACCGGGACTAGCGGGAGCAGATACGCAGTATTTT. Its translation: CASRPPGLAGADTQYF.

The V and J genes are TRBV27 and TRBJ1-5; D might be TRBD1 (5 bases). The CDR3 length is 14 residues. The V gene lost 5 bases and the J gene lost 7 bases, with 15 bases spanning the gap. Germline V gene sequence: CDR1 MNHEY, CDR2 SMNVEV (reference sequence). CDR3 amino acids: CASSPTSWGQPQHF. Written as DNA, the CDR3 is TGTGCCAGCAGTCCTACCTCTTGGGGCCAGCCCCAGCATTTT.

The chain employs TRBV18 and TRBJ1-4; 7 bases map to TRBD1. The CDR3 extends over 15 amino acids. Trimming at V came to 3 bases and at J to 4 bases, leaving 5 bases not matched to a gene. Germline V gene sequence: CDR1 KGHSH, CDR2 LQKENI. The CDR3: CASSPSTGLNEKLFF. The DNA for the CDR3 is TGTGCCAGCTCACCGTCGACAGGGCTTAATGAAAAACTGTTTTTT. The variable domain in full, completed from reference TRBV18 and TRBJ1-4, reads NAGVMQNPRHLVRRRGQEARLRCSPMKGHSHVYWYRQLPEEGLKFMVYLQKENIIDESGMPKERFSAEFPKEGPSILRIQQVVRGDSAAYFCASSPSTGLNEKLFFGSGTQLSVL.

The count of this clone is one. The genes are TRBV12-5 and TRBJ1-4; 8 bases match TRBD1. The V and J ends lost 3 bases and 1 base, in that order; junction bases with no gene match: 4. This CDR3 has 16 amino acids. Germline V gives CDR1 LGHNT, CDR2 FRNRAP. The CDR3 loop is CASGFETGETNEKLFF. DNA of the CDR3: TGTGCTAGTGGTTTCGAGACAGGGGAAACTAATGAAAAACTGTTTTTT.